These 4 T cell receptor beta chains originate from one sample sequenced in a study of shared clonotypes between healthy human individuals. Clones were sequenced by immunoSEQ multiplex PCR, and TCRdb holds only the in-frame ones, with some missing. The table records about 1.9 million clones, 85% to 95% of them present only once. Naive CD8 populations comprised CD45RO-negative cells positively selected for CCR7, excluding terminally differentiated effector memory CD45RA+ cells. The sequenced sample consisted of naive CD8+ T cells from PBMCs. These receptors all come from a man aged 18-30 years in good health. Some clones in this sample may be carry-over from other donors' samples.

As to this clone: Other DNA sequences in this sample translate to the same CDR3. This chain connects TRBV28 to TRBJ2-7; either TRBD1 or TRBD2 may fit D (5 bases each). CDR3 length: 14 residues. The germline gives CDR1 MDHEN, CDR2 SYDVKM. Trimming took 5 bases from V and 2 from J, leaving 13 bases between them. CDR3 region: CASSPPGRAYEQYF. In nucleotides, the CDR3 is TGTGCCAGCAGTCCCCCGGGACGTGCCTACGAGCAGTACTTC.

The chain employs TRBV4-2 and TRBJ2-7; 7 nucleotides agree with TRBD2. The trim removed 0 bases at V and 0 bases at J, leaving 11 bases unmatched. The CDR3 runs 18 residues. Per germline, CDR1 LGHNA and CDR2 YNFKEQ. DNA for the CDR3: TGTGCCAGCAGCCAAGATCCCCCGACTAGCCTGTACTCCTACGAGCAGTACTTC. Translated, it gives CASSQDPPTSLYSYEQYF.

This clone appeared a few times. The chain links TRBV4-1 to TRBJ1-1; D gene ambiguous. Germline V CDR1 and CDR2: MGHRA, YSYEKL. V gave up 0 bases and J gave up 2 bases, with 10 bases separating them. The CDR3 extends over 15 amino acids. The CDR3 bases are TGCGCCAGCAGCCAAGATAAGGACGCCAACACTGAAGCTTTCTTT. It codes for CASSQDKDANTEAFF.

The V call is TRBV6-1, the J call TRBJ2-1; TRBD2 agrees at 11 bases. Germline V lookup: CDR1 MNHNS, CDR2 SASEGT. There are 15 residues in the CDR3. Unmatched junction bases numbered 8, after V lost 6 bases and J lost 7 bases. The CDR3 sequence is CASSLLAGAPNEQFF. The DNA of the CDR3 is TGTGCCAGCAGCCTACTAGCGGGAGCCCCTAATGAGCAGTTCTTC.